The clone carrying this TCR beta chain was recorded a few times. Its specificity is not known. This sample was included in a study of early T cells in non-severe SARS-CoV-2 infection. Study-wide background: Sequencing input comprised bulk RNA from unsorted whole blood; chain pairing was not available.

Separate cDNA molecules each had unique molecular identifiers attached to them. TCRdb reprocessed the 5' RACE reads with MiXCR, giving one entry per CDR3 protein. The top ten clones hold around 4.7% of a sample with 85,000 to 100,000 distinct CDR3 sequences, roughly 9.6% of them seen once. V was clipped by 2 bases and J by 1 base; unmatched bases: 4. The CDR3 runs to 16 residues. CDR1 is MNHEY, CDR2 SVGEGT, per germline. General study points: The study's VDJdb matching favored anti-spike CD8 responses and missed private and CD4 specificities.

The receptor was isolated from an adult who was a healthcare worker with PCR-confirmed SARS-CoV-2 infection or an uninfected control (not recorded which). V usage is TRBV6-2 or TRBV6-3 and J usage is TRBJ2-5; 10 bases fit TRBD2. The source was whole blood, collected at baseline. The CDR3 nucleotides are TGTGCCAGCAGTTACGGGGGACTAGCGATCCAAGAGACCCAGTACTTC. This encodes CASSYGGLAIQETQYF.